This T cell receptor (beta chain) was observed in a study of shared T cell receptors in the human thymus. Here immunoSEQ multiplex PCR was the method, and the copy in TCRdb shows in-frame clones only, minus some. The table lists approximately 580,000 clones, around three quarters of them singletons, with about 0.013% in the top ten. This CDR3 is built from 14 residues. These data also featured in a second study, about human thymus T cells. This second study notes: Corrective cardiac surgery supplied the resected thymus tissue. Apparent bias marked the V and J gene usage of thymic and blood repertoires.

This receptor was obtained from a boy in the first two years of life with a congenital heart defect. The sample consisted of thymocytes. The chain links TRBV21-1 to TRBJ1-1; the table names TRBD1, a call not compared with the DNA. TRBV21-1 is a documented pseudogene. DNA of the CDR3: TGTGCCAGCACCCCGACAGGGACTAACACTGAAGCTTTCTTT. It yields the protein CASTPTGTNTEAFF.